The clone carrying this TCR beta chain showed up many times. Trimming removed 6 bases from V and 5 bases from J, with 16 bases in between. Germline V gene sequence: CDR1 MNHEY, CDR2 SVGAGI. The length of the CDR3 is 14 residues. The entry originates in a study of T-cell reconstitution after alpha-beta-depleted transplantation in children. Unique molecular identifiers were built into the TCRbeta library. TCRdb redid the calling of the PCR reads with MiXCR, one entry per CDR3 protein. The profile shows more than 150,000 distinct CDR3 sequences, about 6.4% of them singletons. The receptor was isolated from a human donor who donated a stem cell graft to a child with Wiskott-Aldrich syndrome. Sequenced material: PBMCs from the stem cell graft donor, taken from the stem cell graft. The chain uses TRBV6-5 and TRBJ1-1; D gene uncertain. In DNA, the CDR3 is TGTGCCAGCAGCGTCGGGATCGAGTTGACTGAAGCTTTCTTT. It encodes CASSVGIELTEAFF.